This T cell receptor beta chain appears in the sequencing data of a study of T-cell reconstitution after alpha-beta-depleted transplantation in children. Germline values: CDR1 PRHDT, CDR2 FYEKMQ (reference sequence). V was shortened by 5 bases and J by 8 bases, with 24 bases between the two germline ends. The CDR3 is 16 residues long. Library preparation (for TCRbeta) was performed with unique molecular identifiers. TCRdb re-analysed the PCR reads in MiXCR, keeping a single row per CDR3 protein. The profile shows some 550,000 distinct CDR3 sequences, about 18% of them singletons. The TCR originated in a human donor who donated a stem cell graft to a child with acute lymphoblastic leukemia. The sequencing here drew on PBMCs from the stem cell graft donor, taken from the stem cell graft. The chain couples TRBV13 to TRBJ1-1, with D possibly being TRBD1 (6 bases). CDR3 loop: CASSPSGRGGVGEAFF. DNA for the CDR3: TGTGCCAGCAGCCCCTCCGGCAGGGGAGGGGTCGGGGAAGCTTTCTTT. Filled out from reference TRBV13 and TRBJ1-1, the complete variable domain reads AAGVIQSPRHLIKEKRETATLKCYPIPRHDTVYWYQQGPGQDPQFLISFYEKMQSDKGSIPDRFSAQQFSDYHSELNMSSLELGDSALYFCASSPSGRGGVGEAFFGQGTRLTVV.